The 26 T cell receptor beta chains below come from one sample, sequenced in a study of blood T cell repertoires in COVID-19. Sequencing used immunoSEQ multiplex PCR; TCRdb keeps in-frame clones, though not all of them. This table holds around 250,000 clones, about 88% found once. The sequenced material came from PBMCs or T cells enriched from blood (not recorded which). These receptors were taken from a woman between 45 and 60 years old who had recovered from COVID-19.

To note about this clone: The same CDR3 also results from other DNA sequences found in this sample. This chain joins TRBV2 and TRBJ1-2; unclear D gene. This CDR3 region has 14 residues. Trimming removed 2 bases from V and 0 bases from J, with 7 bases in between. Germline assignment: CDR1 SNHLY and CDR2 FYNNEI. The CDR3 sequence: CASSELSSNYGYTF. CDR3 coding DNA: TGTGCCAGCAGTGAACTCAGTTCTAACTATGGCTACACCTTC.

This clone has just a few counts. The chain links TRBV24-1 to TRBJ2-7; 7 bases match TRBD2. The ends lost 6 bases at V and 3 bases at J; junction bases unmatched: 1. The CDR3 extends over 12 amino acids. The V gene's germline CDR1 is KGHDR and CDR2 SFDVKD. The CDR3, as DNA: TGTGCCACCAGTCCTAGCGGCTACGAGCAGTACTTC. Encoded protein: CATSPSGYEQYF.

This clone was counted between two and nine times. The chain has TRBV6-2 or TRBV6-3 and TRBJ1-2, with D possibly TRBD1 on 6 matching bases. The CDR3 has 16 residues. Germline lookup yields CDR1 MNHEY and CDR2 SVGEGT. The V end lost 4 bases, the J end lost 6 bases, and 21 bases lay between the germline ends. The CDR3 DNA is TGTGCCAGCAGTTTTTGGGGGCCGGTGGAAGGTGATGGCTACACCTTC. It encodes CASSFWGPVEGDGYTF.

The chain has TRBV28 and TRBJ1-1; the D gene is possibly TRBD1 (5 bases). Trimming took off 2 bases at V and 6 bases at J, with 10 bases between the two ends. The CDR3 runs to 13 residues. Germline CDR1 and CDR2: MDHEN and SYDVKM. The CDR3 region has the DNA TGTGCCAGCAGTTTACCCGCAGGGCCTGAAGCTTTCTTT. It translates to CASSLPAGPEAFF.

About this clone itself: The sample has other DNA sequences that encode this CDR3 too. The rearrangement links TRBV30 to TRBJ1-3; no clear D gene. This CDR3 region has 14 residues. Between the trimmed V and J ends, which lost 0 bases and 0 bases, there was a span of 6 bases. The germline CDR1 and CDR2 sequences are GTSNPN and SVGIG (reference sequence). The CDR3: CAWSVLSSGNTIYF. In DNA form, the CDR3 reads TGTGCCTGGAGTGTATTGAGCTCTGGAAACACCATATATTTT.

This clone was picked up a small number of times. CDR3 bases: TGTGCCAGCAGCTCCACAGGGCCTTACACTGAAGCTTTCTTT. Protein: CASSSTGPYTEAFF. The chain combines TRBV5-5 with TRBJ1-1; maybe TRBD1 (6 bases). V was cut by 3 bases and J by 3 bases, with 12 bases left in between. Germline values: CDR1 SGHKS, CDR2 YYEKEE (reference sequence). The CDR3 is 14 residues long.

The chain uses TRBV7-9 and TRBJ1-1; D call uncertain. Deletions cut 5 bases from V and 5 bases from J, with 9 bases between. The CDR3 has 12 residues. Germline CDR1 reads SEHNR; CDR2 reads FQNEAQ (reference sequence). CDR3 protein: CASSPSGTEAFF. CDR3 DNA: TGTGCCAGCAGCCCCTCGGGGACTGAAGCTTTCTTT. The full variable domain, with the rest looked up from reference TRBV7-9 and TRBJ1-1, is DTGVSQNPRHKITKRGQNVTFRCDPISEHNRLYWYRQTLGQGPEFLTYFQNEAQLEKSRLLSDRFSAERPKGSFSTLEIQRTEQGDSAMYLCASSPSGTEAFFGQGTRLTVV.

This clone showed up just once. The V call is TRBV15, the J call TRBJ2-1; 16 bases fit TRBD2. The length of the CDR3 is 15 residues. Per the germline V gene, CDR1 is LNHNV and CDR2 is YYDKDF (reference sequence). V was clipped by 3 bases and J by 14 bases; unmatched bases: 7. DNA for the CDR3: TGTGCCACCAGCAGGGGGACTAGCGGGAGGGCCCAGGAGTTCTTC. It translates to CATSRGTSGRAQEFF.

The rearrangement uses TRBV18 and TRBJ2-7; D may be TRBD2 (5 bases). From germline, CDR1 is KGHSH and CDR2 LQKENI. CDR3 length: 13 amino acids. V dropped 3 bases and J dropped 2 bases, with 8 bases sitting between them. The CDR3 DNA sequence: TGTGCCAGCTCACCCCCCGGGGCCTACGAGCAGTACTTC. This gives the protein CASSPPGAYEQYF.

This clone appeared once. The chain employs TRBV28 and TRBJ1-2, with 9 positions matching TRBD1. Trimming at V came to 5 bases and at J to 4 bases, leaving 14 bases not matched to a gene. Germline assignment: CDR1 MDHEN and CDR2 SYDVKM. The CDR3 consists of 17 residues. The DNA of the CDR3 is TGTGCCAGCAGTCTAGCAACCGGGACAGGGAGGGCCTATGGCTACACCTTC. This gives the protein CASSLATGTGRAYGYTF.

The rearrangement links TRBV5-6 to TRBJ2-3; a weak D match, TRBD2 (5 bases). This CDR3 comprises 15 residues. The germline V gene has CDR1 SGHDT and CDR2 YYEEEE. Deletions cut 4 bases from V and 2 bases from J, with 14 bases between. CDR3: CASSLSGKYTDTQYF. The CDR3 DNA is TGTGCCAGCAGCCTAAGCGGAAAGTACACAGATACGCAGTATTTT.

V usage is TRBV7-6 and J usage is TRBJ2-1; D unclear. This CDR3 region has 15 residues. The germline gives CDR1 SGHVS, CDR2 FNYEAQ. Trimming took 1 base from V and 4 from J, leaving 11 bases between them. CDR3 in DNA: TGTGCCAGCAGCTTAGGGTTGCCGACATACAATGAGCAGTTCTTC. This gives the protein CASSLGLPTYNEQFF. The entire variable domain, with the rest obtained from reference TRBV7-6 and TRBJ2-1, is as follows: GAGVSQSPRYKVTKRGQDVALRCDPISGHVSLYWYRQALGQGPEFLTYFNYEAQQDKSGLPNDRFSAERPEGSISTLTIQRTEQRDSAMYRCASSLGLPTYNEQFFGPGTRLTVL.

The chain couples TRBV19 to TRBJ2-1; TRBD2 might be the D (6 bases). Germline assignment: CDR1 LNHDA and CDR2 SQIVND (reference sequence). With 1 base removed from V and 3 bases from J, the gap between germline ends came to 19 bases. This CDR3 has 18 amino acids. The DNA of the CDR3 is TGTGCCAGTAGTATAGTGCAGGGAAGTGGCGGGAACTACAATGAGCAGTTCTTC. It encodes CASSIVQGSGGNYNEQFF. Drawing the rest from reference TRBV19 and TRBJ2-1, the complete variable domain is DGGITQSPKYLFRKEGQNVTLSCEQNLNHDAMYWYRQDPGQGLRLIYYSQIVNDFQKGDIAEGYSVSREKKESFPLTVTSAQKNPTAFYLCASSIVQGSGGNYNEQFFGPGTRLTVL.

This chain uses TRBV27 with TRBJ1-1; D ambiguous. Deletions cut 2 bases from V and 1 base from J, with 8 bases between. This CDR3 is 14 amino acids long. Germline CDR1 and CDR2: MNHEY and SMNVEV (reference sequence). CDR3 region: CASSLLTGNTEAFF. CDR3 nucleotide sequence: TGTGCCAGCAGTTTACTAACGGGGAACACTGAAGCTTTCTTT.

J is TRBJ2-3 and V is TRBV18; no definite D call. Germline V CDR1 and CDR2: KGHSH, LQKENI. This CDR3 is 15 amino acids long. V shed 0 bases and J shed 3 bases, with 10 bases lying between them. CDR3 in amino acids: CASSPPSDLTDTQYF. For the CDR3, the DNA is TGTGCCAGCTCACCACCAAGCGACTTAACAGATACGCAGTATTTT.

The J gene is TRBJ2-7, the V gene TRBV2, with D perhaps matching TRBD1 (5 bases). This CDR3 has 12 residues. Germline assignment: CDR1 SNHLY and CDR2 FYNNEI. V lost 6 bases to trimming and J lost 2 bases, with 8 bases between them. CDR3 sequence reads: CASSQGAYEQYF. CDR3 DNA: TGTGCCAGCAGCCAAGGGGCCTACGAGCAGTACTTC.

V gene TRBV19 combines with J gene TRBJ2-7, with D possibly matching TRBD2 (6 bases). The V end lost 3 bases, the J end lost 2 bases, and 17 bases lay between the germline ends. Germline lookup yields CDR1 LNHDA and CDR2 SQIVND (reference sequence). CDR3 length: 16 amino acids. CDR3 protein: CASSIPGGSGAYEQYF. The CDR3 DNA reads TGTGCCAGTAGTATCCCTGGGGGTAGCGGAGCCTACGAGCAGTACTTC.

The genes are TRBV5-6 and TRBJ2-2; 10 nucleotides line up with TRBD2. Germline-derived CDR1 and CDR2 are SGHDT and YYEEEE. V shed 3 bases, J shed 6 bases, and the junction held 5 bases outside the gene matches. The CDR3 has 15 amino acids. The CDR3 DNA is TGTGCCAGCAGCTCCCTAGCGGGAGAGGCCGGGGAGCTGTTTTTT. It is translated as CASSSLAGEAGELFF.

There are a few counts of this clone. The chain carries TRBV5-1 and TRBJ1-2; weak D call: TRBD1 (5 bases). V was trimmed by 0 bases and J by 4 bases, leaving 13 bases between them. The CDR3 is made up of 15 amino acids. Germline-derived CDR1 and CDR2 are SGHRS and YFSETQ. CDR3 in amino acids: CASSLGGGDVYGYTF. The CDR3 DNA sequence: TGCGCCAGCAGCTTGGGAGGAGGGGATGTCTATGGCTACACCTTC.

This rearrangement joins TRBV13 to TRBJ1-1, with 8 bases matching TRBD1. Germline CDR1 and CDR2: PRHDT and FYEKMQ (reference sequence). CDR3 length: 14 amino acids. Unmatched junction bases numbered 5, after V lost 3 bases and J lost 5 bases. The CDR3 reads CASSLQGAWTEAFF. The CDR3 coding sequence is TGTGCCAGCAGCTTGCAGGGGGCATGGACTGAAGCTTTCTTT.

CDR3 amino acids: CASSQDPLSSYEQYF. The CDR3 coding sequence is TGTGCCAGCAGCCAAGATCCCCTATCATCCTACGAGCAGTACTTC. This sequence joins TRBV3-1 (or the pseudogene TRBV3-2) and TRBJ2-7; D gene uncertain. The CDR3 extends over 15 amino acids. The V end lost 0 bases, the J end lost 1 base, and 10 bases lay between the germline ends. Germline assignment: CDR1 LGHDT and CDR2 YNNKEL (reference sequence).

The chain combines TRBV5-6 with TRBJ2-7; TRBD2 matches 11 bases. The CDR3 totals 16 residues. CDR1 SGHDT and CDR2 YYEEEE come from the germline V gene. V trimming: 0 bases; J trimming: 3 bases; junction bases outside the gene matches: 5. The CDR3 protein is CASSLAPSGRIYEQYF. CDR3 nucleotides: TGTGCCAGCAGCTTGGCCCCTAGCGGGAGGATCTACGAGCAGTACTTC.

This chain connects TRBV5-1 to TRBJ1-4; no definite D call. Trimming pared 0 bases from V and 5 bases from J, leaving 11 bases between. Per germline, CDR1 SGHRS and CDR2 YFSETQ. The CDR3 contains 15 residues. CDR3 coding DNA: TGCGCCAGCAGCTTGGTGGTTGGGCCGAATGAAAAACTGTTTTTT. Protein: CASSLVVGPNEKLFF.

The V and J genes are TRBV10-1 and TRBJ2-1; 8 bases agree with TRBD1. Trimming at V came to 8 bases and at J to 11 bases, leaving 14 bases not matched to a gene. CDR3 length: 14 amino acids. The V gene's germline CDR1 is WNHNN and CDR2 SYGVQD (reference sequence). CDR3 DNA: TGCGCCAGCGGTGGGACAGGTGAACGACCAAAGCAGTTCTTC. This gives the protein CASGGTGERPKQFF.

V gene TRBV27 combines with J gene TRBJ1-1, with TRBD1 identical over 8 bases. The CDR3 consists of 16 residues. The germline gives CDR1 MNHEY, CDR2 SMNVEV (reference sequence). V was clipped by 4 bases and J by 5 bases; unmatched bases: 12. CDR3 DNA sequence: TGTGCCAGCAGTTCCCCATGGACAGGGATAGGAACTGAAGCTTTCTTT. Protein sequence: CASSSPWTGIGTEAFF.

V and J are TRBV7-8 and TRBJ1-2; TRBD1 matches 10 bases. This CDR3 spans 15 amino acids. The germline CDR1 and CDR2 sequences are SGHVS and FQNEAQ. V gave up 4 bases and J gave up 4 bases; unmatched junction bases: 6. CDR3 sequence: CASSSRTGGFYGYTF. CDR3 in DNA: TGTGCCAGCAGCTCACGGACAGGGGGTTTCTATGGCTACACCTTC.